The clone carrying this TCR beta chain was counted only a few times. The record originates from a study of T cells in Graves' hyperthyroidism and ophthalmopathy. V lost 4 bases and J lost 3, with 13 bases in between. This CDR3 contains 14 residues. CDR1 and CDR2 from the germline V gene are MGHRA and YSYEKL. Using RNA transcripts as the source, TCR beta CDR3 regions were amplified. First-round RT-PCR of the TCR CDR3 relied on the HTBI primer set. MiXCR, run by TCRdb on the multiplex PCR reads, gives a single entry per CDR3 protein. The table records around 700,000 distinct CDR3 sequences, approximately 40% of them present only once.

The sequence derives from a woman between 40 and 50 years old with Graves' hyperthyroidism. The specimen sequenced was blood. The chain combines TRBV4-1 with TRBJ2-7; a weak D match, TRBD2 (5 bases). The CDR3 protein is CASSRKDGIYEQYF. In nucleotides, the CDR3 is TGCGCCAGCAGCCGAAAGGACGGGATCTACGAGCAGTACTTC.